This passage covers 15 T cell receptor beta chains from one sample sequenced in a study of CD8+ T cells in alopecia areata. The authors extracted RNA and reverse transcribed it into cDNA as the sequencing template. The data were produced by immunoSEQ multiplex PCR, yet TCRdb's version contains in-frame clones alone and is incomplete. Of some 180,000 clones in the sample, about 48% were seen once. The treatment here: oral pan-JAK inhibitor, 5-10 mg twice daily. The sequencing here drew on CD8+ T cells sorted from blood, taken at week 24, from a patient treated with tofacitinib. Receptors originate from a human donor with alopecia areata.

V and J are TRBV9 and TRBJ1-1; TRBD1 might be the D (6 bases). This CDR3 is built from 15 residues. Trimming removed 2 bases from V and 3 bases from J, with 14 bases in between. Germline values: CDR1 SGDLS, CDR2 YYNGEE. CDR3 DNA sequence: TGTGCCAGCAGCGTGGGCGGGGGCGCGGACACTGAAGCTTTCTTT. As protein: CASSVGGGADTEAFF.

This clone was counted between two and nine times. CDR3 sequence: CASSREGGEQFF. The CDR3 DNA reads as TGTGCCAGTAGTAGGGAAGGGGGTGAGCAGTTCTTC. The chain is built from TRBV19 and TRBJ2-1; D may be TRBD1 (6 bases). CDR1 is LNHDA and CDR2 is SQIVND in the germline V gene (reference sequence). CDR3 size: 12 residues. Trimming removed 4 bases from V and 9 bases from J, with 10 bases in between.

As DNA, the CDR3 is TGTGCCAGCAGCCCGGAACAGGGTTCGGCTGAAGCTTTCTTT. The encoded protein is CASSPEQGSAEAFF. V gene TRBV9 combines with J gene TRBJ1-1, with a tentative D call TRBD1 (6 bases). V lost 4 bases and J lost 6, with 16 bases in between. Germline V gene data show CDR1 as SGDLS and CDR2 as YYNGEE. The CDR3 is 14 amino acids.

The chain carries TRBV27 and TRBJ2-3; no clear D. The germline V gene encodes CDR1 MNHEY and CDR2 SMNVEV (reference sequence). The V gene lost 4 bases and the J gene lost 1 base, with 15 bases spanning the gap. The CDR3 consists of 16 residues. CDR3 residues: CASSSAGRSGTDTQYF. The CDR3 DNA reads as TGTGCCAGCAGTTCGGCCGGACGGTCGGGCACAGATACGCAGTATTTT.

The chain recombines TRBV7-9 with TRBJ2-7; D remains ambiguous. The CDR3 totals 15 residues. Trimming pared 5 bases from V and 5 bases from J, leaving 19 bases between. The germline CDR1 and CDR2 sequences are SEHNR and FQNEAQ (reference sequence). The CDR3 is CASSPSNVSPNEQYF. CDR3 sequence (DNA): TGTGCCAGCAGCCCTAGTAATGTCAGTCCGAACGAGCAGTACTTC.

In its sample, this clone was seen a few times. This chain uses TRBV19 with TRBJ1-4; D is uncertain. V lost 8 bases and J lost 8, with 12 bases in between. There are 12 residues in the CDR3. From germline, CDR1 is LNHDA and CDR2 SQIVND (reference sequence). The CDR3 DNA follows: TGTGCCAGTTCAACCGAAACCGAAAAACTGTTTTTT. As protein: CASSTETEKLFF.

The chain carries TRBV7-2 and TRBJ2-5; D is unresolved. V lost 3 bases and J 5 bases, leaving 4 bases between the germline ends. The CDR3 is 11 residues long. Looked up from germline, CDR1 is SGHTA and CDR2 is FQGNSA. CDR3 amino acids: CASSFRETQYF. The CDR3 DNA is TGTGCCAGCAGCTTTCGGGAGACCCAGTACTTC. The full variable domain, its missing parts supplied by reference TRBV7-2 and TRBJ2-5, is GAGVSQSPSNKVTEKGKDVELRCDPISGHTALYWYRQSLGQGLEFLIYFQGNSAPDKSGLPSDRFSAERTGGSVSTLTIQRTQQEDSAVYLCASSFRETQYFGPGTRLLVL.

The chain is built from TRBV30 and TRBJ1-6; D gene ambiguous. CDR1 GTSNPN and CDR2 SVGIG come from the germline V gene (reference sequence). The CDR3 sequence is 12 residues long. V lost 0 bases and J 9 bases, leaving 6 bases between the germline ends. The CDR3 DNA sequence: TGTGCCTGGAGTGTAGTCAGTTCACCCCTCCACTTT. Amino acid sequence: CAWSVVSSPLHF.

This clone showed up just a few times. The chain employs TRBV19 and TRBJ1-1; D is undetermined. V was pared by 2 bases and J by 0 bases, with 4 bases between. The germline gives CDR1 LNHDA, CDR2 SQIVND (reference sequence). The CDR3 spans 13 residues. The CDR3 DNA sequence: TGTGCCAGTAGTATACAAGTGAACACTGAAGCTTTCTTT. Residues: CASSIQVNTEAFF.

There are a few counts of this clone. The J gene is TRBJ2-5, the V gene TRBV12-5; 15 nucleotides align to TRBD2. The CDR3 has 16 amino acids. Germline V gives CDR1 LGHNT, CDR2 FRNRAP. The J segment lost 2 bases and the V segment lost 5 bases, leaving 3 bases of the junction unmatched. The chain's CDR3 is CASGPGLAGGQETQYF. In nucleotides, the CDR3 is TGTGCTAGTGGTCCCGGACTAGCGGGGGGGCAAGAGACCCAGTACTTC.

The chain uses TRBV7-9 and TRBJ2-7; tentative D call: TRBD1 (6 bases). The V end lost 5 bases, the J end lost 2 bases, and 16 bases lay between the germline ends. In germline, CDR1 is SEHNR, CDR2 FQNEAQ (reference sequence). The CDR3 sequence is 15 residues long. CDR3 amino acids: CASSPGAGTAYEQYF. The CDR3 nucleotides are TGTGCCAGCAGCCCAGGGGCAGGGACGGCCTACGAGCAGTACTTC.

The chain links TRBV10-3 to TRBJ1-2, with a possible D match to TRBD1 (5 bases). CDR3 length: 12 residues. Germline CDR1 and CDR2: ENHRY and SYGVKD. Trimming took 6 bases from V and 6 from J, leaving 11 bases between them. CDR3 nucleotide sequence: TGTGCCATCAGAGCGGGACTAGATGGCTACACCTTC. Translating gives CAIRAGLDGYTF.

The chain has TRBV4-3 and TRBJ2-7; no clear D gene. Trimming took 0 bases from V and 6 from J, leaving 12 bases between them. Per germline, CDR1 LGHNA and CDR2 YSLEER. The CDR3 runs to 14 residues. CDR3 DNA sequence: TGCGCCAGCAGCCAAGATAGAGGAACACCCGAGCAGTACTTC. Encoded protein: CASSQDRGTPEQYF.

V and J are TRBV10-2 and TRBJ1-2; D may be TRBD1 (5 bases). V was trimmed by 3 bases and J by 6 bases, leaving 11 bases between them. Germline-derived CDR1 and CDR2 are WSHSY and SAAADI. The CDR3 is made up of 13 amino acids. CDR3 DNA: TGCGCCAGCAGTGAACACAGGCTTGATGGCTACACCTTC. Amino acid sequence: CASSEHRLDGYTF.

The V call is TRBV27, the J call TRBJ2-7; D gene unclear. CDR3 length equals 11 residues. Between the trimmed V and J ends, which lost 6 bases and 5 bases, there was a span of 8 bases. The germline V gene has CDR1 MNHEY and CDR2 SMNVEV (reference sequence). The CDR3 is CASRATHEQYF. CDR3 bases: TGTGCCAGCAGGGCGACGCACGAGCAGTACTTC.